This T cell receptor beta chain was sequenced for a study of cytomegalovirus exposure and HLA in healthy donors. The PCR contained 60 Vbeta and 13 Jbeta primers. TCRdb's table, derived via immunoSEQ multiplex PCR, lists solely in-frame clones and lacks some. The sample totals some 67,000 clones. With respect to this clone: The antigen remains unidentified.

Study-wide points: A list of about 160 TCR beta chains associated with cytomegalovirus was given.

V dropped 2 bases and J dropped 4 bases, with 15 bases sitting between them. The CDR3 is made up of 15 amino acids. The V gene's germline CDR1 is MGHRA and CDR2 YSYEKL. The chain joins TRBV4-1 to TRBJ2-7; D possibly corresponds to TRBD2 (5 bases). Sequences were obtained from PBMCs. This receptor was taken from a woman aged 25 to 45 in good health and CMV-seronegative. Here the CDR3 reads CASSQTTGVGYEQYF. DNA of the CDR3: TGCGCCAGCAGCCAAACGACCGGGGTAGGTTACGAGCAGTACTTC.